Each of the 27 T cell receptor beta chains below was sequenced from the same sample in a study of T cell repertoires in cytomegalovirus infection. From the reads, TCRdb called clonotypes with MiXCR, one entry per CDR3 protein. This repertoire shows 310,000 or so distinct CDR3 sequences, around 10% found once; its top ten account for around 2.5%. Material: PBMCs. Receptors were obtained from a human donor in good health (CMV status not recorded). Some clones in this sample may be carry-over from other donors' samples.

This clonotype turned up a few times. The rearrangement joins TRBV29-1 to TRBJ2-7; 12 bases map to TRBD2. V dropped 8 bases and J dropped 0; count of bases not matched to a gene: 11. The CDR3 contains 16 residues. The germline CDR1 and CDR2 sequences are SQVTM and ANQGSEA. The CDR3 reads CSRKGLAGLSSYEQYF. The CDR3 coding sequence is TGCAGCAGAAAGGGACTAGCGGGCCTTAGCTCCTACGAGCAGTACTTC.

This clonotype was seen repeatedly, ten times or more. One end of the junction varies from germline; a read error may be responsible. The rearrangement joins TRBV7-2 to TRBJ2-1; the D gene is possibly TRBD2 (6 bases). Germline loops: CDR1 SGHTA, CDR2 FQGNSA. This CDR3 contains 13 residues. This chain's CDR3 is CASSLARTKEQFF. The CDR3 coding sequence is TGTGCCAGCAGCCTAGCTAGGACTAAGGAGCAGTTCTTC. Full variable domain (remainder filled in from reference TRBV7-2 and TRBJ2-1): GAGVSQSPSNKVTEKGKDVELRCDPISGHTALYWYRQSLGQGLEFLIYFQGNSAPDKSGLPSDRFSAERTGGSVSTLTIQRTQQEDSAVYLCASSLARTKEQFFGPGTRLTVL.

This clonotype turned up a few times. The J gene is TRBJ1-1, the V gene TRBV2; D is perhaps TRBD1 (6 bases). Germline V lookup: CDR1 SNHLY, CDR2 FYNNEI. This CDR3 spans 14 amino acids. With 2 bases removed from V and 1 base from J, the gap between germline ends came to 8 bases. In nucleotides, the CDR3 is TGTGCCAGCAGTGAATTACAGGGGAACACTGAAGCTTTCTTT. Amino acid sequence: CASSELQGNTEAFF.

This clonotype was recorded a few times. The gene calls are TRBV7-9 and TRBJ2-2; D uncertain. CDR1 and CDR2 (germline): SEHNR, FQNEAQ (reference sequence). The CDR3 totals 14 residues. V gave up 5 bases and J gave up 0 bases, with 7 bases separating them. The CDR3 is CASSGDSNTGELFF. The CDR3 nucleotides are TGTGCCAGCAGCGGGGATTCGAACACCGGGGAGCTGTTTTTT.

This clonotype was observed at least ten times. The V gene is TRBV5-6, the J gene TRBJ1-3; D perhaps matches TRBD1 (5 bases). Germline CDR1 reads SGHDT; CDR2 reads YYEEEE. Trimming shortened V by 2 bases and J by 0 bases, and 9 bases separated the two germline ends. This CDR3 region has 15 residues. The CDR3 reads CASSFPGDSGNTIYF. The CDR3 DNA sequence: TGTGCCAGCAGCTTTCCGGGGGACTCTGGAAACACCATATATTTT.

This clonotype was counted at least ten times. This chain joins TRBV7-9 and TRBJ2-2; TRBD1 matches 7 bases. The CDR3 sequence is 15 residues long. V was pared by 5 bases and J by 4 bases, with 7 bases of the junction left unmatched. CDR1 is SEHNR and CDR2 is FQNEAQ in the germline V gene (reference sequence). The CDR3 region has the DNA TGTGCCAGCAGCAGACCGACAGGGTTCACCGGGGAGCTGTTTTTT. As protein: CASSRPTGFTGELFF.

In its sample, this clonotype was seen many times. The rearrangement uses TRBV7-9 and TRBJ2-7; D uncertain. The CDR3 sequence is 13 residues long. Trimming took off 5 bases at V and 3 bases at J, with 11 bases between the two ends. Germline CDR1 and CDR2: SEHNR and FQNEAQ (reference sequence). The CDR3 sequence is CASSLENLYEQYF. The CDR3 DNA reads TGTGCCAGCAGCCTAGAGAACCTCTACGAGCAGTACTTC. The full variable domain, with the rest looked up from reference TRBV7-9 and TRBJ2-7, is DTGVSQNPRHKITKRGQNVTFRCDPISEHNRLYWYRQTLGQGPEFLTYFQNEAQLEKSRLLSDRFSAERPKGSFSTLEIQRTEQGDSAMYLCASSLENLYEQYFGPGTRLTVT.

This clonotype was detected many times. In DNA, the CDR3 is TGTGCCAGCAGCTCCGACGGAGAGTCGTACAATGAGCAGTTCTTC. Translation gives CASSSDGESYNEQFF. V and J are TRBV7-6 and TRBJ2-1, with D uncertain. Germline-derived CDR1 and CDR2 are SGHVS and FNYEAQ. V lost 4 bases and J lost 4, with 14 bases in between. The CDR3 consists of 15 residues.

In this sample, this clonotype turned up many times. The chain carries TRBV12-3 or TRBV12-4 and TRBJ2-6; the D gene is possibly TRBD1 (6 bases). V was shortened by 2 bases and J by 0 bases, with 8 bases between the two germline ends. The CDR3 runs 16 residues. The CDR3 sequence is CASSLSGASGANVLTF. CDR3 DNA: TGTGCCAGCAGTTTATCAGGGGCCTCTGGGGCCAACGTCCTGACTTTC.

This clonotype has at least ten counts. The chain couples TRBV28 to TRBJ1-2, with D hard to call. Trimming took 5 bases from V and 12 from J, leaving 19 bases between them. The CDR3 runs 13 residues. Germline V gene lookup returns CDR1 MDHEN and CDR2 SYDVKM. The CDR3 is CASSPDPLSTDTF. DNA of the CDR3: TGTGCCAGCAGTCCGGACCCGCTCTCTACGGACACCTTC.

Many counts were recorded for this clonotype. The V and J genes are TRBV7-2 and TRBJ2-3; a possible D gene is TRBD2 (6 bases). The CDR3 contains 14 residues. V lost 5 bases and J lost 2, with 11 bases in between. Per germline, CDR1 SGHTA and CDR2 FQGNSA. CDR3 residues: CASSLGLITDTQYF. The CDR3 DNA sequence: TGTGCCAGCAGCCTGGGACTGATCACAGATACGCAGTATTTT. The full variable domain, with the rest looked up from reference TRBV7-2 and TRBJ2-3, is GAGVSQSPSNKVTEKGKDVELRCDPISGHTALYWYRQSLGQGLEFLIYFQGNSAPDKSGLPSDRFSAERTGGSVSTLTIQRTQQEDSAVYLCASSLGLITDTQYFGPGTRLTVL.

This clonotype was seen ten or more times. The chain combines TRBV6-2 or TRBV6-3 with TRBJ2-6; unclear D gene. This CDR3 has 14 amino acids. With 5 bases removed from V and 2 bases from J, the gap between germline ends came to 7 bases. Germline CDR1 MNHEY, CDR2 SVGEGT. DNA for the CDR3: TGTGCCAGCAGTACGGCCGCTGGGGCCAACGTCCTGACTTTC. Residues: CASSTAAGANVLTF.

This clonotype was detected ten times or more. V gene TRBV28 combines with J gene TRBJ2-5; D is undetermined. V was cut by 6 bases and J by 1 base, with 0 bases left in between. The CDR3 length is 10 residues. From germline, CDR1 is MDHEN and CDR2 SYDVKM. The CDR3 nucleotides are TGTGCCAGCAGCCAAGAGACCCAGTACTTC. Its protein is CASSQETQYF.

This clonotype was detected ten times or more. The chain joins TRBV4-1 to TRBJ2-7; 11 positions match TRBD2. This CDR3 has 16 residues. Germline lookup yields CDR1 MGHRA and CDR2 YSYEKL. The ends lost 3 bases at V and 1 base at J; junction bases unmatched: 5. This CDR3 reads CASSQEGTSGSYEQYF. DNA for the CDR3: TGCGCCAGCAGCCAGGAAGGGACTAGCGGTTCCTACGAGCAGTACTTC.

This clonotype turned up a few times. The chain has TRBV6-2 or TRBV6-3 and TRBJ1-1; D not certain. The germline CDR1 and CDR2 sequences are MNHEY and SVGEGT. The V gene lost 0 bases and the J gene lost 7 bases, with 6 bases spanning the gap. This CDR3 comprises 12 residues. CDR3 DNA sequence: TGTGCCAGCAGTTACTCGCCTCATGAAGCTTTCTTT. This encodes CASSYSPHEAFF.

Many counts were recorded for this clonotype. The chain carries TRBV7-2 and TRBJ2-4, with 13 positions matching TRBD2. V lost 1 base to trimming and J lost 2 bases; unmatched junction nucleotides: 17. CDR1 is SGHTA and CDR2 is FQGNSA in the germline V gene. The CDR3 sequence is 22 residues long. The CDR3 loop reads CASSLVGTSGDTWGLSKNIQYF. The DNA for the CDR3 is TGTGCCAGCAGCTTAGTGGGGACTAGCGGGGATACTTGGGGGTTGTCCAAAAACATTCAGTACTTC.

This clonotype was picked up a small number of times. The chain has TRBV29-1 and TRBJ2-3, with a possible D match to TRBD1 (5 bases). V was clipped by 5 bases and J by 4 bases, with 10 bases between them. Germline CDR1 and CDR2: SQVTM and ANQGSEA. The CDR3 contains 12 residues. The CDR3 spells CSVWTSSDTQYF. The CDR3 DNA reads as TGCAGCGTTTGGACATCGTCAGATACGCAGTATTTT.

This clonotype came up many times. The V and J genes are TRBV7-2 and TRBJ1-5; D is unclear. The CDR3 sequence is 14 residues long. CDR1 and CDR2 from the germline V gene are SGHTA and FQGNSA. Trimming removed 1 base from V and 6 bases from J, with 10 bases in between. CDR3 region: CASSLGGLGQPQHF. The CDR3 DNA is TGTGCCAGCAGCTTAGGAGGGTTAGGTCAGCCCCAGCATTTT.

This clonotype was seen ten or more times. A junction boundary mismatches the germline segment, possibly from a read error. V and J are TRBV6-5 and TRBJ2-2; D remains ambiguous. The CDR3 totals 14 residues. Germline assignment: CDR1 MNHEY and CDR2 SVGAGI. CDR3 bases: TGTGCCAGCAGTTACCGACGGAACGCCGGGGAGCTGTTTTTT. Translating it yields CASSYRRNAGELFF.

This clonotype came up a few times. V gene TRBV20-1 combines with J gene TRBJ2-3, with 7 bases identical to TRBD2. V was clipped by 3 bases and J by 3 bases; unmatched bases: 6. Germline V gene data show CDR1 as DFQATT and CDR2 as SNEGSKA (reference sequence). CDR3 length: 14 residues. The CDR3 bases are TGCAGTGCTAGCTTGCGGGGGAGGACAGATACGCAGTATTTT. This translates into CSASLRGRTDTQYF.

J is TRBJ2-7 and V is TRBV10-3; D is ambiguous. Per the germline V gene, CDR1 is ENHRY and CDR2 is SYGVKD. Trimming left V 0 bases short and J 0 bases short, with 9 bases between. The CDR3 sequence is 15 residues long. This chain's CDR3 is CAISESEDSSYEQYV. The CDR3 bases are TGTGCCATCAGTGAGTCAGAGGATAGCTCCTACGAGCAGTACGTC.

The sample holds many counts of this clonotype. This chain links TRBV7-2 with TRBJ1-2; D is uncertain. The CDR3 contains 13 residues. Germline V lookup: CDR1 SGHTA, CDR2 FQGNSA. V lost 5 bases to trimming and J lost 4 bases, with 11 bases between them. CDR3 loop: CASSASGAYGYTF. CDR3 sequence (DNA): TGTGCCAGCAGCGCCTCAGGAGCCTATGGCTACACCTTC.

This clonotype was seen only a few times. The rearrangement uses TRBV29-1 and TRBJ1-5, with D hard to call. This CDR3 comprises 12 residues. Germline CDR1 reads SQVTM; CDR2 reads ANQGSEA. Trimming cost V 7 bases and J 0 bases, with 7 bases left between them. This CDR3 reads CSASNSNQPQHF. As DNA, the CDR3 is TGCAGCGCCAGTAATAGCAATCAGCCCCAGCATTTT.

There are a few counts of this clonotype. V is TRBV11-2 and J is TRBJ2-5; possible D gene TRBD2, 5 bases. From germline, CDR1 is SGHAT and CDR2 FQNNGV. CDR3 size: 13 residues. V was trimmed by 5 bases and J by 7 bases, leaving 14 bases between them. The CDR3 sequence is CASSPLRGLTQYF. The CDR3 DNA sequence: TGTGCCAGCAGCCCCCTCCGGGGTTTGACCCAGTACTTC.

This clonotype was counted many times. V and J are TRBV7-2 and TRBJ2-3, with 10 nucleotides matching TRBD2. Germline trimming cut 8 bases from V and 4 bases from J; bases unmatched to any gene: 6. This CDR3 region has 14 residues. Germline lookup yields CDR1 SGHTA and CDR2 FQGNSA. CDR3 residues: CASGGSGGPDTQYF. The CDR3 coding sequence is TGTGCCAGCGGGGGTAGCGGGGGGCCAGATACGCAGTATTTT.

The rearrangement uses TRBV20-1 and TRBJ1-1; D possibly corresponds to TRBD1 (5 bases). Trimming removed 6 bases from V and 1 base from J, with 12 bases in between. The germline CDR1 and CDR2 sequences are DFQATT and SNEGSKA (reference sequence). CDR3 size: 13 residues. The CDR3 DNA follows: TGCAGTGCGCGGGACGCCACGAACACTGAAGCTTTCTTT. Translation: CSARDATNTEAFF.

In its sample, this clonotype was seen a few times. The chain couples TRBV28 to TRBJ2-5; 10 positions match TRBD2. Germline trimming cut 7 bases from V and 1 base from J; bases unmatched to any gene: 9. The CDR3 runs to 16 residues. Germline assignment: CDR1 MDHEN and CDR2 SYDVKM. DNA for the CDR3: TGTGCCAGCATTAGTAGCGGGGGGATTCTCCAAGAGACCCAGTACTTC. The encoded protein is CASISSGGILQETQYF. The whole variable domain, remainder taken from reference TRBV28 and TRBJ2-5, is DVKVTQSSRYLVKRTGEKVFLECVQDMDHENMFWYRQDPGLGLRLIYFSYDVKMKEKGDIPEGYSVSREKKERFSLILESASTNQTSMYLCASISSGGILQETQYFGPGTRLLVL.